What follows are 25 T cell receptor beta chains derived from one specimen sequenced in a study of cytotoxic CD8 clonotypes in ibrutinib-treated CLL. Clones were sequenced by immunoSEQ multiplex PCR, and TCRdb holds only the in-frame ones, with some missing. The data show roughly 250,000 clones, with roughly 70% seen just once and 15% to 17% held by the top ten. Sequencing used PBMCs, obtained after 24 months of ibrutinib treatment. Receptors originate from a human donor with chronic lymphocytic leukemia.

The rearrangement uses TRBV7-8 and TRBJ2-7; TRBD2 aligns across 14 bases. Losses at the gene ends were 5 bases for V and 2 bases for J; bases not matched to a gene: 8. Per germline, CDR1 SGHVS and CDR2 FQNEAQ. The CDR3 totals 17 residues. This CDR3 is CASSQGLAGVGTYEQYF. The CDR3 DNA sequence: TGTGCCAGCAGCCAGGGACTAGCGGGAGTGGGGACCTACGAGCAGTACTTC.

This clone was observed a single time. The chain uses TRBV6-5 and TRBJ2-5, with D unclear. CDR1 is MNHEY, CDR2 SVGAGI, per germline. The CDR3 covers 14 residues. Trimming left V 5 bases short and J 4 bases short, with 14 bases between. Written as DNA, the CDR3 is TGTGCCAGCAGTGAAATGGGGTGGGCAGAGACCCAGTACTTC. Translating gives CASSEMGWAETQYF.

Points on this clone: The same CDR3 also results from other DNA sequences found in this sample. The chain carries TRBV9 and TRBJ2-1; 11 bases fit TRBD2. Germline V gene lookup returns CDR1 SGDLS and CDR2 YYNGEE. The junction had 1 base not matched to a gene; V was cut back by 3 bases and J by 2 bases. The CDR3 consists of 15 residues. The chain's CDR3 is CASSGSGRAYNEQFF. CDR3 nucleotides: TGTGCCAGCAGCGGTAGCGGGAGGGCCTACAATGAGCAGTTCTTC.

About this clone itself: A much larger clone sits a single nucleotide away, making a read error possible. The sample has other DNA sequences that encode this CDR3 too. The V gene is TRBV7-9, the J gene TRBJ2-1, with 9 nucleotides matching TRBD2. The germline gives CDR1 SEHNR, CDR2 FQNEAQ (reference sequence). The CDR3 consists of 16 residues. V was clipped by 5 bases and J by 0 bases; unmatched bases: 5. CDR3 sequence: CASSLGLAPSYNEQFF. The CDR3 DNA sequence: TGTGCCAGCAGCCTAGGACTAGCGCCCTCCTACAATGAGCAGTTCTTC.

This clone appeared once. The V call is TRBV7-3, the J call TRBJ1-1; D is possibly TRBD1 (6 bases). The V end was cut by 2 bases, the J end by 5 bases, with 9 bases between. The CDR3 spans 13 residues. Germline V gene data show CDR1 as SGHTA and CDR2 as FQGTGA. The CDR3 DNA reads TGTGCCAGCAGCTTAGGGGGGCAAACTGAAGCTTTCTTT. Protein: CASSLGGQTEAFF. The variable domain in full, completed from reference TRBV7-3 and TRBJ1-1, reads GAGVSQTPSNKVTEKGKYVELRCDPISGHTALYWYRQSLGQGPEFLIYFQGTGAADDSGLPNDRFFAVRPEGSVSTLKIQRTERGDSAVYLCASSLGGQTEAFFGQGTRLTVV.

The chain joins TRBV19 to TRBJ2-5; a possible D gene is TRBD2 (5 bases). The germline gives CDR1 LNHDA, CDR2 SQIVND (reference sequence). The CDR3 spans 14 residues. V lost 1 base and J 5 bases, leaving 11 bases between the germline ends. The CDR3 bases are TGTGCCAGTAGTATAGGAGGGTCGGGGGAGACCCAGTACTTC. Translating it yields CASSIGGSGETQYF.

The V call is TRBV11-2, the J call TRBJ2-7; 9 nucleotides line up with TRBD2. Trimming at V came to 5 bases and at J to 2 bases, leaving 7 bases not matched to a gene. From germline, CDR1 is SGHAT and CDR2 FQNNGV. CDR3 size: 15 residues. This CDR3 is CASSLWTSATYEQYF. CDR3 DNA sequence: TGTGCCAGCAGCCTATGGACTAGCGCAACCTACGAGCAGTACTTC.

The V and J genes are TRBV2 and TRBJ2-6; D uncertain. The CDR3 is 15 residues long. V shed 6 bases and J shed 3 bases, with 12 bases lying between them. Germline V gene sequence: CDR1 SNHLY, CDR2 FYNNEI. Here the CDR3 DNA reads TGTGCCAGCAGCAAAGGGTCTTATGGGGCCAACGTCCTGACTTTC. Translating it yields CASSKGSYGANVLTF.

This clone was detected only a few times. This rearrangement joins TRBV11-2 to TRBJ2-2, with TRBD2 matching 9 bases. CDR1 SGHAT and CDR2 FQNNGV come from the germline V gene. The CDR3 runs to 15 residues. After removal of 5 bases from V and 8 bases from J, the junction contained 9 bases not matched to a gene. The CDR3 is CASSKPGLAIGELFF. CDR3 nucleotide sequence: TGTGCCAGCAGCAAACCGGGACTAGCTATTGGGGAGCTGTTTTTT.

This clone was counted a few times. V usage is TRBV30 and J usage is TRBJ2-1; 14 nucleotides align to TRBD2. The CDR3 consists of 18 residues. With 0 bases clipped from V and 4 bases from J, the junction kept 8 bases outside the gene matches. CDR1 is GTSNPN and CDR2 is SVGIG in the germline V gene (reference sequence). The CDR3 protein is CAWSVGLTSGREYNEQFF. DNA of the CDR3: TGTGCCTGGAGTGTAGGTTTGACTAGCGGGAGGGAATACAATGAGCAGTTCTTC.

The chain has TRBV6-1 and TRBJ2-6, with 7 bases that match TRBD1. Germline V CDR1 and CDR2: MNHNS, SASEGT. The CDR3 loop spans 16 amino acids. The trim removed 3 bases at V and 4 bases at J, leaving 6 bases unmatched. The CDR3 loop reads CASSDYRGLGANVLTF. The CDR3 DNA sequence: TGTGCCAGCAGTGATTACAGGGGTCTGGGGGCCAACGTCCTGACTTTC.

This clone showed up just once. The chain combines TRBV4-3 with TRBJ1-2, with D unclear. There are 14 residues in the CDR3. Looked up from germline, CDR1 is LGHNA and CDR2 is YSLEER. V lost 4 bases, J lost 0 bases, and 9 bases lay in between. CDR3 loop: CASSRGLTNYGYTF. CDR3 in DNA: TGCGCCAGCAGCCGAGGACTGACTAACTATGGCTACACCTTC.

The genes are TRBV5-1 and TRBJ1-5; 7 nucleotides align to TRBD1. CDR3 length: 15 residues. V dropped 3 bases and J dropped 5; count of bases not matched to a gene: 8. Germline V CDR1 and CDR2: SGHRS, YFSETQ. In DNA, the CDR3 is TGCGCCAGCAGCTCCACGACAGGGCCTCATCAGCCCCAGCATTTT. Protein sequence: CASSSTTGPHQPQHF.

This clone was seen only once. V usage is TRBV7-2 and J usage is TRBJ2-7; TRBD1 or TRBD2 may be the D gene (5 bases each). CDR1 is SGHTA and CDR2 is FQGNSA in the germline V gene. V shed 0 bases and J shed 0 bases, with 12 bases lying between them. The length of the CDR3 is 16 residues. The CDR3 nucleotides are TGTGCCAGCAGCTTAGCCCCGGGACGACCCTCCTACGAGCAGTACTTC. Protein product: CASSLAPGRPSYEQYF.

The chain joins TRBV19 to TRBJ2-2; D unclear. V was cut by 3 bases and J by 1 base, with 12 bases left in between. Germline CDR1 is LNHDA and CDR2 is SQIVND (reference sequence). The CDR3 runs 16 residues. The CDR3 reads CASSINPGGNTGELFF. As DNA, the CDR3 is TGTGCCAGTAGTATTAACCCCGGCGGGAACACCGGGGAGCTGTTTTTT.

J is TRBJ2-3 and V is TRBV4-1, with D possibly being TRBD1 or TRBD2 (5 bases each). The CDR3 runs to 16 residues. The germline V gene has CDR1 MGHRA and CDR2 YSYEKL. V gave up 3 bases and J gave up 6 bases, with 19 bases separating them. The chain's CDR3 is CASSHTLGADMDTQYF. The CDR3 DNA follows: TGCGCCAGCAGCCACACCCTCGGGGCTGATATGGATACGCAGTATTTT.

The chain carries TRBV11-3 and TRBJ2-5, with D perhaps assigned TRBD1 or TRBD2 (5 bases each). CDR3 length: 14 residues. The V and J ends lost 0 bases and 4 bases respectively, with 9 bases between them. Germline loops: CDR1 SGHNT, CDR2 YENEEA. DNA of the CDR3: TGTGCCAGCAGCTTAGAGGGGGTGGGAGAGACCCAGTACTTC. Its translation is CASSLEGVGETQYF.

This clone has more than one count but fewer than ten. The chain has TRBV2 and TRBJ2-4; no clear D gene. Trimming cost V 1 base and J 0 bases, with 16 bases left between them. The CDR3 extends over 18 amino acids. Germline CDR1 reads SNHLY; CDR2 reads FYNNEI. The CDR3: CASSEGTDDLIAKNIQYF. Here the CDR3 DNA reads TGTGCCAGCAGTGAAGGGACGGACGATCTTATAGCCAAAAACATTCAGTACTTC.

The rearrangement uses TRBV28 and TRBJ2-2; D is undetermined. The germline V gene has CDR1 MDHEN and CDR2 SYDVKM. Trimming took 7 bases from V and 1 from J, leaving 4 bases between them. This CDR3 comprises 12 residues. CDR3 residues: CASIRNTGELFF. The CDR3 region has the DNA TGTGCCAGCATCCGGAACACCGGGGAGCTGTTTTTT.

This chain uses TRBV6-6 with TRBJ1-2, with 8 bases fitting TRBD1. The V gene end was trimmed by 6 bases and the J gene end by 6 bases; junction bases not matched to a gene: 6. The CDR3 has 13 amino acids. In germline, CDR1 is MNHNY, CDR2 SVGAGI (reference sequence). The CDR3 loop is CASSRRGQDGYTF. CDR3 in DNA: TGTGCCAGCAGCCGCAGGGGGCAGGATGGCTACACCTTC.

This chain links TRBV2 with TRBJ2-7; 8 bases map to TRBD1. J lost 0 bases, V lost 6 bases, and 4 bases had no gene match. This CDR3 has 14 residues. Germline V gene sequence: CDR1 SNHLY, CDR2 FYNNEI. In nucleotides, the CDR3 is TGTGCCAGCAGGGGGACAGGATACTCCTACGAGCAGTACTTC. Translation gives CASRGTGYSYEQYF.

The CDR3 DNA is TGTGCCAGCAGCCCCGGACAGGGCTACAATGAGCAGTTCTTC. It yields the protein CASSPGQGYNEQFF. The rearrangement uses TRBV14 and TRBJ2-1, with 8 bases identical to TRBD1. The CDR3 extends over 14 amino acids. With 4 bases clipped from V and 3 bases from J, the junction kept 2 bases outside the gene matches. CDR1 is SGHDN and CDR2 is FVKESK in the germline V gene. The whole variable domain, filled in from reference TRBV14 and TRBJ2-1, reads EAGVTQFPSHSVIEKGQTVTLRCDPISGHDNLYWYRRVMGKEIKFLLHFVKESKQDESGMPNNRFLAERTGGTYSTLKVQPAELEDSGVYFCASSPGQGYNEQFFGPGTRLTVL.

In DNA form, the CDR3 reads TGTGCCAGCAGTCTTACCCCCATGGGGGAGCAGTACTTC. Encoded protein: CASSLTPMGEQYF. The chain has TRBV27 and TRBJ2-7; D remains ambiguous. Germline CDR1 is MNHEY and CDR2 is SMNVEV (reference sequence). The V end was cut by 5 bases, the J end by 7 bases, with 15 bases between. The CDR3 contains 13 residues.

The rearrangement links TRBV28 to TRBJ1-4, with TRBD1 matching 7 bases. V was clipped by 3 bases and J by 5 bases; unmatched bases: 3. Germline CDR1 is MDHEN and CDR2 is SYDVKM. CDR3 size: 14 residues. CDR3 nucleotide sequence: TGTGCCAGCAGTTTGCAGACAGGGAATGAAAAACTGTTTTTT. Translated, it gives CASSLQTGNEKLFF.

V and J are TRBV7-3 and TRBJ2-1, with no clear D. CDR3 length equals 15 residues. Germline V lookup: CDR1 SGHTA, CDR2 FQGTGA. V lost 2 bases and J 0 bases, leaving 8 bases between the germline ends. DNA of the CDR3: TGTGCCAGCAGCTTAGCCACAAGCTCCTACAATGAGCAGTTCTTC. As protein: CASSLATSSYNEQFF.